These 17 T cell receptor beta chains were all obtained from the same sample, sequenced in a study of shared clonotypes between healthy human individuals. Sequenced by immunoSEQ multiplex PCR; TCRdb stores in-frame clones only, minus some. Among some 2 million clones listed, just under 95% were seen once. Naive CD8 cells lacked CD45RO, underwent positive selection for CCR7 and left out terminally differentiated effector memory CD45RA+ cells. Source material: naive CD8+ T cells sorted from blood. These receptors all stem from a young man in good health.

The chain joins TRBV11-2 to TRBJ1-2; maybe TRBD1 (5 bases). This CDR3 is built from 15 residues. Germline-derived CDR1 and CDR2 are SGHAT and FQNNGV. Trimming took off 5 bases at V and 8 bases at J, with 21 bases between the two ends. The CDR3 bases are TGTGCCAGCAGCAATCCGGGACGGACCGTGCAGGGCTACACCTTC. Translated: CASSNPGRTVQGYTF. Supplemented by reference TRBV11-2 and TRBJ1-2, the full variable domain reads EAGVAQSPRYKIIEKRQSVAFWCNPISGHATLYWYQQILGQGPKLLIQFQNNGVVDDSQLPKDRFSAERLKGVDSTLKIQPAKLEDSAVYLCASSNPGRTVQGYTFGSGTRLTVV.

This chain joins TRBV5-6 and TRBJ2-7; D remains ambiguous. From germline, CDR1 is SGHDT and CDR2 YYEEEE. The germline V and J ends were trimmed by 0 bases and 3 bases, with 13 bases remaining between them. The CDR3 sequence is 15 residues long. CDR3 loop: CASSLAASEYYEQYF. In DNA form, the CDR3 reads TGTGCCAGCAGCTTGGCCGCTTCAGAGTACTACGAGCAGTACTTC.

The V call is TRBV25-1, the J call TRBJ1-1, with a possible D match to TRBD1 (5 bases). Germline CDR1 reads MGHDK; CDR2 reads SYGVNS. The CDR3 has 16 amino acids. V lost 5 bases and J lost 3, with 19 bases in between. In DNA form, the CDR3 reads TGTGCCAGCAGTAAAGGATCGGAGGGGAGGGACACTGAAGCTTTCTTT. Protein: CASSKGSEGRDTEAFF.

Worth noting for this clone: Other DNA sequences of this sample code for an identical CDR3. V and J are TRBV5-1 and TRBJ2-1, with 7 bases aligning to TRBD2. The CDR3 has 15 amino acids. With V trimmed by 2 bases and J by 0 bases, 2 bases remained unmatched. The germline gives CDR1 SGHRS, CDR2 YFSETQ. Here the CDR3 reads CASSLAGLSYNEQFF. In nucleotides, the CDR3 is TGCGCCAGCAGCTTAGCGGGACTCTCCTACAATGAGCAGTTCTTC.

The genes are TRBV28 and TRBJ2-7; D is perhaps TRBD1 (6 bases). This CDR3 region has 14 residues. V was cut by 7 bases and J by 2 bases, with 15 bases left in between. Germline lookup yields CDR1 MDHEN and CDR2 SYDVKM. The CDR3 loop is CASIESGGAYEQYF. DNA of the CDR3: TGTGCCAGCATAGAGTCTGGGGGCGCCTACGAGCAGTACTTC.

The chain recombines TRBV2 with TRBJ2-3, with 7 bases identical to TRBD2. CDR3 length: 15 residues. J lost 3 bases, V lost 5 bases, and 8 bases had no gene match. CDR1 and CDR2 from the germline V gene are SNHLY and FYNNEI. CDR3 coding DNA: TGTGCCAGCAGTCCTCTAGCGGTGAGAACAGATACGCAGTATTTT. It yields the protein CASSPLAVRTDTQYF.

This clone was observed once. This CDR3 is also generated by other DNA sequences in the sample. CDR3 sequence reads: CASSLTGSSYNSPLHF. CDR3 nucleotide sequence: TGTGCCAGCAGCTTAACGGGGAGCTCCTATAATTCACCCCTCCACTTT. This chain connects TRBV13 to TRBJ1-6; no definite D call. Germline V gene data show CDR1 as PRHDT and CDR2 as FYEKMQ (reference sequence). Trimming stripped 2 bases from V and 0 bases from J, with 8 bases between. The CDR3 has 16 residues.

The chain joins TRBV7-9 to TRBJ1-1; D perhaps matches TRBD1 (5 bases). From germline, CDR1 is SEHNR and CDR2 FQNEAQ (reference sequence). Between the trimmed V and J ends, which lost 3 bases and 4 bases, there was a span of 12 bases. The CDR3 totals 14 residues. The CDR3 loop reads CASSFQGGGTEAFF. In nucleotides, the CDR3 is TGTGCCAGCAGCTTCCAGGGTGGTGGCACTGAAGCTTTCTTT.

The chain links TRBV19 to TRBJ1-5; TRBD1 agrees at 8 bases. The V and J ends lost 5 bases and 6 bases, in that order; junction bases with no gene match: 12. Germline V gives CDR1 LNHDA, CDR2 SQIVND (reference sequence). The CDR3 runs to 16 residues. Here the CDR3 DNA reads TGTGCCAGTAGTCCCCGGACAGGGAACTTTGTTCAGCCCCAGCATTTT. Translated: CASSPRTGNFVQPQHF.

V is TRBV5-1 and J is TRBJ2-3; TRBD2 agrees at 9 bases. CDR1 and CDR2 from the germline V gene are SGHRS and YFSETQ. V trimming: 2 bases; J trimming: 0 bases; junction bases outside the gene matches: 4. The CDR3 extends over 16 amino acids. The CDR3: CASSLASGTSTDTQYF. CDR3 DNA: TGCGCCAGCAGCTTAGCTAGCGGGACTAGCACAGATACGCAGTATTTT.

This rearrangement joins TRBV6-5 to TRBJ2-1; 7 bases match TRBD1. Trimming removed 5 bases from V and 8 bases from J; junction bases left unmatched: 12. In germline, CDR1 is MNHEY, CDR2 SVGAGI. The CDR3 extends over 15 amino acids. The CDR3 DNA is TGTGCCAGCAGTCCACCCTCGACAGGGATCGATGAGCAGTTCTTC. Its translation is CASSPPSTGIDEQFF.

As concerns this clone: Different DNA sequences within this sample yield the same CDR3. The gene calls are TRBV4-3 and TRBJ2-1; D gene uncertain. Germline values: CDR1 LGHNA, CDR2 YSLEER. The CDR3 consists of 13 residues. V was cut by 0 bases and J by 6 bases, with 6 bases left in between. In DNA form, the CDR3 reads TGCGCCAGCAGCCAAGATTTGGCCAATGAGCAGTTCTTC. Protein sequence: CASSQDLANEQFF.

This chain connects TRBV7-2 to TRBJ1-5, with TRBD1 as a possible D gene (6 bases). CDR3 length: 15 amino acids. The V gene lost 1 base and the J gene lost 8 bases, with 15 bases spanning the gap. Germline CDR1 reads SGHTA; CDR2 reads FQGNSA. The DNA of the CDR3 is TGTGCCAGCAGCTTAGGGACAGCCGTTTGGGAGCCCCAGCATTTT. This codes for CASSLGTAVWEPQHF.

This clone showed up just a few times. The V and J genes are TRBV7-2 and TRBJ1-6; D remains unclear. V shed 7 bases and J shed 8 bases, with 12 bases lying between them. Germline V CDR1 and CDR2: SGHTA, FQGNSA. CDR3 length: 13 amino acids. CDR3 nucleotides: TGTGCCAGCACCCCTCTCCCATATTCACCCCTCCACTTT. Its translation: CASTPLPYSPLHF.

The count of this clone is one. J is TRBJ2-3 and V is TRBV6-6; 8 nucleotides agree with TRBD2. The V segment lost 7 bases and the J segment 6 bases; nucleotides outside the gene matches: 3. CDR3 length equals 12 residues. The germline V gene has CDR1 MNHNY and CDR2 SVGAGI (reference sequence). CDR3 loop: CASTSGGDTQYF. Here the CDR3 DNA reads TGTGCCAGCACCTCGGGGGGGGATACGCAGTATTTT.

The chain couples TRBV28 to TRBJ2-7; D remains ambiguous. CDR1 is MDHEN and CDR2 is SYDVKM in the germline V gene. Trimming shortened V by 5 bases and J by 3 bases, and 5 bases separated the two germline ends. The CDR3 sequence is 11 residues long. Here the CDR3 DNA reads TGTGCCAGCAGTCAAGACTACGAGCAGTACTTC. Translating it yields CASSQDYEQYF.

The rearrangement uses TRBV13 and TRBJ1-1; 9 positions match TRBD1. Germline lookup yields CDR1 PRHDT and CDR2 FYEKMQ (reference sequence). The CDR3 runs to 15 residues. V was clipped by 2 bases and J by 3 bases; unmatched bases: 4. CDR3 sequence reads: CASSLLGQGDTEAFF. CDR3 sequence (DNA): TGTGCCAGCAGCTTACTGGGACAGGGAGACACTGAAGCTTTCTTT.